The 6 T cell receptor beta chains below were found in one sample sequenced in a study of post-analysis software for immune sequencing data. Sequencing libraries made from TCR beta cDNA carried unique molecular identifiers. TCRdb passed the PCR reads through MiXCR, listing each CDR3 protein once. The profile shows about 160,000 distinct CDR3 sequences, roughly 34% of them singletons. The material sequenced was blood, taken after autologous hematopoietic stem cell transplantation. Receptor source: a girl aged 10-17 years with multiple sclerosis.

V and J are TRBV20-1 and TRBJ2-7; no definite D call. The V end lost 5 bases, the J end lost 2 bases, and 10 bases lay between the germline ends. The germline gives CDR1 DFQATT, CDR2 SNEGSKA (reference sequence). This CDR3 region has 12 residues. CDR3: CSAGRLTYEQYF. CDR3 nucleotides: TGCAGTGCTGGACGGTTAACCTACGAGCAGTACTTC.

This clonotype was seen a handful of times. V is TRBV29-1 and J is TRBJ2-4; TRBD1 agrees at 7 bases. The J segment lost 3 bases and the V segment lost 7 bases, leaving 9 bases of the junction unmatched. The germline V gene encodes CDR1 SQVTM and CDR2 ANQGSEA. This CDR3 is built from 14 residues. The chain's CDR3 is CSAITGTVKNIQYF. The CDR3 DNA sequence: TGCAGCGCCATAACCGGGACAGTCAAAAACATTCAGTACTTC.

This clonotype was seen only once. The chain recombines TRBV7-2 with TRBJ2-2; D unresolved. With 4 bases removed from V and 2 bases from J, the gap between germline ends came to 5 bases. The CDR3 loop spans 13 amino acids. Germline V CDR1 and CDR2: SGHTA, FQGNSA. The CDR3 loop is CASSSTNTGELFF. In DNA form, the CDR3 reads TGTGCCAGCAGCTCGACAAACACCGGGGAGCTGTTTTTT.

The chain links TRBV20-1 to TRBJ1-1, with 8 positions matching TRBD1. The germline V gene encodes CDR1 DFQATT and CDR2 SNEGSKA (reference sequence). Trimming cost V 2 bases and J 3 bases; bases outside gene matches: 5. CDR3 length equals 14 residues. CDR3 nucleotides: TGCAGTGCTAGACTCCAGGGGGCCTACACTGAAGCTTTCTTT. Its translation: CSARLQGAYTEAFF.

Comments on this clonotype: This may be a read error, as it is one base from a much larger clone. This chain joins TRBV20-1 and TRBJ2-4; D might be TRBD1 (5 bases). This CDR3 region has 14 residues. The V gene lost 5 bases and the J gene lost 1 base, with 12 bases spanning the gap. Germline V gene sequence: CDR1 DFQATT, CDR2 SNEGSKA (reference sequence). CDR3 DNA sequence: TGCAGTGCTGGCCCAGGGTCGGCCAAAAACATTCAGTACTTC. Protein product: CSAGPGSAKNIQYF.

This clonotype was counted a few times. The CDR3 protein is CSAGLSTQETQYF. Here the CDR3 DNA reads TGCAGTGCTGGACTTAGTACCCAAGAGACCCAGTACTTC. The V and J genes are TRBV20-1 and TRBJ2-5; maybe TRBD2 (5 bases). Germline values: CDR1 DFQATT, CDR2 SNEGSKA (reference sequence). This CDR3 is built from 13 residues. Between the trimmed V and J ends, which lost 5 bases and 1 base, there was a span of 11 bases.